This TCR beta chain derives from a study of CD4+ T cells in melanoma. This clone was detected once. The antigen remains undetermined. Different DNA sequences within this sample yield the same CDR3. TCRdb keeps only in-frame clones here, not all; method: immunoSEQ multiplex PCR. The table lists 110,000 to 150,000 clones, 92% of them singletons, with 1.5% in the top ten. V was clipped by 4 bases and J by 4 bases, with 11 bases between them. This CDR3 spans 12 amino acids. The V gene's germline CDR1 is SQVTM and CDR2 ANQGSEA. General study points: A reported correlation linked neoantigen-specific CD4+ T cells to CD8+, macrophage and B cell function. Neoantigen-specific CD4+ T cells in melanoma reportedly had diverse differentiation states.

The sequence came from a human donor with melanoma. The chain couples TRBV29-1 to TRBJ2-7, with D perhaps TRBD2 (6 bases). The CDR3 sequence: CSVGTGEYEQYF. DNA of the CDR3: TGCAGCGTTGGGACGGGGGAATACGAGCAGTACTTC.